This T cell receptor (beta chain) was recovered during a study of read filtering for tumor transcriptome and immune sequencing (dated by TCRdb to 2018 to 2020). The study in broad terms: The cohort consisted of some 17 male and about 15 female patients, with a mean age of about 66 years and an age range of roughly 45 to 85. By revised international staging, fewer than ten patients were R-ISS I, about 16 were R-ISS II and about 7 were R-ISS III. After DNase treatment, whole-transcriptome libraries were prepared with the TruSeq RNA Access Library Prep Kit. TCR-region mapped reads per sample ranged from about 4 to 10.27 million with IR-seq versus only about 75 to 1,400 with RNA-seq. Using the same bone marrow samples, the study compared TCR repertoires obtained by targeted immune repertoire sequencing with those obtained by bulk whole-transcriptome sequencing. A main aim was a read-filtering strategy for immune repertoire data, specifically whether clonotypes supported by a single read should be removed.

Each patient had bone marrow sampled at the time of active disease. Isolation of bone marrow mononuclear cells was performed by Ficoll-Hypaque density gradient centrifugation. Myeloma plasma cells were removed and CD138-negative cells were obtained by negative selection following labeling with CD138 magnetic microbeads on a MACS separator. Flow cytometry on an Attune NxT with CD138 antibodies was used to check the purity of the isolated cells. Total RNA was extracted using TRIzol reagent and was quantified on a NanoDrop spectrophotometer. For each patient, paired RNA-seq and IR-seq were run on the CD138-negative bone marrow sample from that patient. The Immunoverse kit was used to build TCR libraries from 400 ng RNA, with molecular barcoded adaptors covering alpha/delta and beta/gamma chains. TCR library preparation used the same RNA that was used for transcriptome sequencing. Sequencing of the TCR libraries was done on an Illumina HiSeq 4000 with 2 x 150 cycles. The paper's data handling went like this. MiXCR aligned TCR reads to human V, D, J and C references and assembled the aligned reads into CDR3 clonotypes, with quality filtering and error correction included. The tcR package in R was used for analysis of clonotype counts and gene usage diversity. For inspection of raw mapping reads, RNA-seq reads were mapped by STAR aligner version 2.5.3a onto GRCh37 of the human genome. IR-seq fastq files were randomly downsampled with Seqtk 1.3 to test the effect of sequencing depth on detected clonotypes. TCRdb redid the processing of the public reads, applying fastp at Q25 and MiXCR, and retained in-frame beta chains. One record per CDR3 amino acid sequence lists the most common genes and DNA. TCRdb's processing, not the authors', yielded these V and J calls. This sample holds 100,000 to 150,000 distinct CDR3 sequences; around 14% were observed only once. Just under 8.5% of the sample is in the top ten clones.

General study outcomes and caveats: Removing single-read clonotypes increased the correlation between IR-seq and RNA-seq shared clonotype proportions. In IR-seq, roughly four fifths of clonotypes but roughly 3.5% of total reads were represented by single-read clonotypes, whereas in RNA-seq, around three quarters of clonotypes and approximately 45% of reads were represented by single-read clonotypes. The sorted CD138-negative fraction was a mixed bone marrow immune population, not purified T cells. Compared with RNA-seq, IR-seq captured clonotypes at much higher depth and more reliably, and a smaller IR-seq throughput was enough to identify most shared clonotypes.

The V end loses 3 bases and the J end loses 5 bases, and a stretch of 15 bases separates them. There are 16 amino acids in the CDR3, from cysteine to phenylalanine inclusive. CDR3 DNA is the only sequence kept; it has 48 bases, read in frame from the first base. Based on the germline V gene, the CDR1 and CDR2 sequences are KGHDR and SFDVKD. This clonotype was counted ten times or more. The specificity of this receptor is unknown. Base quality data are lacking; no much larger clone is found one base away. Specimen: a population of CD138-negative cells sorted from bone marrow. Sample cell subset or site, as interpreted from the label and publication: bone marrow mononuclear cells depleted of CD138+ plasma/myeloma cells by negative magnetic selection. The V and J segments used are TRBV24-1 and TRBJ2-2, with TRBD2 as a weak D call on 6 bases. The clonotype was recovered from a donor at least 40 years old with multiple myeloma. The DNA sequence is TGTGCCACCAGTGATAGTTACAGTGGGAGGACCGGGGAGCTGTTTTTT. Its protein reads: CATSDSYSGRTGELFF.